This is a list of T cell receptor beta chains from one sample in a study of OX40 agonist ivuxolimab in advanced cancers. Profiled with immunoSEQ multiplex PCR; TCRdb holds only in-frame clones, not every one. The profile shows 100,000 or so clones, around 90% of them singletons. The material was CD4+ or CD8+ T cells sorted from blood, obtained in a trial of the OX40 agonist ivuxolimab. These receptors were obtained from an adult with an advanced solid tumor such as melanoma, head and neck, liver or kidney cancer. Both conserved end residues are part of each CDR3. The order of the fields is V gene, J gene, clone size, D gene, CDR3 protein, CDR3 DNA. A D gene is named only where the DNA matches it firmly. Size values are once, few and many counts, or a class for expanded clones, and some rows have none.

V gene: TRBV9
J gene: TRBJ2-1
clone size: .
D gene: TRBD2
CDR3 protein: CASSVATASGHNEQFF
CDR3 DNA: TGTGCCAGCAGCGTAGCTACCGCTAGCGGGCACAATGAGCAGTTCTTC

V gene: TRBV29-1
J gene: TRBJ2-1
clone size: once
D gene: TRBD2
CDR3 protein: CSVWSGTGTYNEQFF
CDR3 DNA: TGCAGCGTTTGGAGCGGGACGGGGACCTACAATGAGCAGTTCTTC

V gene: TRBV6-5
J gene: TRBJ2-3
clone size: .
D gene: TRBD1
CDR3 protein: CARDRGRGTDTQYF
CDR3 DNA: TGTGCCAGAGACAGGGGGCGCGGCACAGATACGCAGTATTTT

V gene: TRBV19
J gene: TRBJ2-5
clone size: .
D gene: .
CDR3 protein: CASSITWRRETQYF
CDR3 DNA: TGTGCCAGTAGTATAACGTGGCGGCGGGAGACCCAGTACTTC

V gene: TRBV7-9
J gene: TRBJ2-3
clone size: .
D gene: TRBD2
CDR3 protein: CASSLEGGSGTDTQYF
CDR3 DNA: TGTGCCAGCAGCTTAGAGGGCGGGAGCGGCACAGATACGCAGTATTTT

V gene: TRBV25-1
J gene: TRBJ2-5
clone size: .
D gene: TRBD1
CDR3 protein: CASSEYRTGPETQYF
CDR3 DNA: TGTGCCAGCAGTGAATATCGGACAGGGCCTGAGACCCAGTACTTC

V gene: TRBV11-3
J gene: TRBJ2-3
clone size: once
D gene: .
CDR3 protein: CASSRSLGGGGIDTQYF
CDR3 DNA: TGTGCCAGCAGCCGTAGCCTAGGGGGAGGGGGGATAGATACGCAGTATTTT

V gene: TRBV6-5
J gene: TRBJ1-1
clone size: .
D gene: .
CDR3 protein: CASRRFEGTEAFF
CDR3 DNA: TGTGCCAGCAGACGATTCGAAGGCACTGAAGCTTTCTTT

V gene: TRBV7-2
J gene: TRBJ2-7
clone size: few
D gene: .
CDR3 protein: CASSPQGGLTYEQYF
CDR3 DNA: TGTGCCAGCAGCCCCCAAGGGGGACTCACCTACGAGCAGTACTTC

V gene: TRBV5-1
J gene: TRBJ1-1
clone size: .
D gene: TRBD1
CDR3 protein: CASSLAGGQHSNTEAFF
CDR3 DNA: TGCGCCAGCAGCTTGGCAGGGGGACAGCACTCGAACACTGAAGCTTTCTTT

V gene: TRBV7-9
J gene: TRBJ1-4
clone size: .
D gene: TRBD1
CDR3 protein: CASSLGTGGEKLFF
CDR3 DNA: TGTGCCAGCAGCTTAGGGACAGGCGGTGAAAAACTGTTTTTT

V gene: TRBV7-9
J gene: TRBJ1-3
clone size: .
D gene: TRBD1
CDR3 protein: CASSSGQGANTIYF
CDR3 DNA: TGTGCCAGCAGCTCGGGACAGGGAGCAAACACCATATATTTT

V gene: TRBV21-1
J gene: TRBJ1-5
clone size: .
D gene: .
CDR3 protein: CASSKNSRDRDSNQPQHF
CDR3 DNA: TGTGCCAGCAGCAAAAACAGCCGAGACAGAGATAGCAATCAGCCCCAGCATTTT

V gene: TRBV6-1
J gene: TRBJ2-5
clone size: .
D gene: .
CDR3 protein: CASSVRRPQETQYF
CDR3 DNA: TGTGCCAGCAGTGTTAGACGACCACAAGAGACCCAGTACTTC

V gene: TRBV7-3
J gene: TRBJ2-2
clone size: .
D gene: .
CDR3 protein: CASSPPGQTGTGELFF
CDR3 DNA: TGTGCCAGCAGCCCCCCGGGGCAGACCGGCACCGGGGAGCTGTTTTTT

V gene: TRBV9
J gene: TRBJ1-1
clone size: .
D gene: .
CDR3 protein: CASSVAPIGTFTEAFF
CDR3 DNA: TGTGCCAGCAGCGTAGCCCCCATCGGGACATTTACTGAAGCTTTCTTT

V gene: TRBV30
J gene: TRBJ2-7
clone size: once
D gene: TRBD1
CDR3 protein: CACTRNRGYNEQYF
CDR3 DNA: TGTGCCTGCACGCGGAACAGGGGGTATAATGAGCAGTACTTC

V gene: TRBV12-5
J gene: TRBJ2-3
clone size: .
D gene: TRBD2
CDR3 protein: CASGLSSGRTDTQYF
CDR3 DNA: TGTGCTAGTGGTTTGAGTAGCGGGCGCACAGATACGCAGTATTTT

V gene: TRBV18
J gene: TRBJ2-2
clone size: .
D gene: TRBD1
CDR3 protein: CASSLPGGTGELFF
CDR3 DNA: TGTGCCAGCTCCCTCCCAGGGGGCACCGGGGAGCTGTTTTTT

V gene: TRBV19
J gene: TRBJ1-4
clone size: .
D gene: TRBD1
CDR3 protein: CASSIAARGGEKLFF
CDR3 DNA: TGTGCCAGTAGTATAGCGGCCAGGGGGGGGGAAAAACTGTTTTTT

V gene: TRBV29-1
J gene: TRBJ1-4
clone size: .
D gene: .
CDR3 protein: CSVEVAGGGEKLFF
CDR3 DNA: TGCAGCGTTGAAGTCGCCGGGGGTGGTGAAAAACTGTTTTTT

V gene: TRBV27
J gene: TRBJ2-5
clone size: .
D gene: .
CDR3 protein: CASSLRNETQYF
CDR3 DNA: TGTGCCAGCAGCCTTCGCAATGAGACCCAGTACTTC

V gene: TRBV4-3
J gene: TRBJ2-3
clone size: .
D gene: TRBD2
CDR3 protein: CASSQDTGLAGLTDTQYF
CDR3 DNA: TGCGCCAGCAGCCAAGATACGGGCCTAGCGGGACTCACAGATACGCAGTATTTT

V gene: TRBV5-4
J gene: TRBJ2-7
clone size: .
D gene: TRBD1
CDR3 protein: CASSYQTGSYEQYF
CDR3 DNA: TGTGCCAGCAGTTACCAGACAGGGTCCTACGAGCAGTACTTC

V gene: TRBV11-2
J gene: TRBJ2-7
clone size: .
D gene: TRBD2
CDR3 protein: CASKKPGLAPYEQYF
CDR3 DNA: TGTGCCAGCAAAAAACCGGGACTAGCGCCCTACGAGCAGTACTTC

V gene: TRBV28
J gene: TRBJ2-7
clone size: .
D gene: TRBD2
CDR3 protein: CASSLGGRTSGSYEQYF
CDR3 DNA: TGTGCCAGCAGTTTAGGAGGCCGGACTAGCGGGAGCTACGAGCAGTACTTC

V gene: TRBV10-3
J gene: TRBJ1-2
clone size: .
D gene: TRBD1
CDR3 protein: CAISDPGQGYYGYTF
CDR3 DNA: TGTGCCATCAGTGATCCGGGACAGGGGTACTATGGCTACACCTTC

V gene: TRBV19
J gene: TRBJ2-1
clone size: .
D gene: TRBD1
CDR3 protein: CASSPPPRGQPSYNEQFF
CDR3 DNA: TGTGCCAGTAGTCCCCCTCCCAGGGGACAGCCCTCCTACAATGAGCAGTTCTTC

V gene: TRBV27
J gene: TRBJ2-3
clone size: .
D gene: .
CDR3 protein: CASSLENQDTQYF
CDR3 DNA: TGTGCCAGCAGTTTGGAGAATCAGGATACGCAGTATTTT

V gene: TRBV9
J gene: TRBJ1-3
clone size: .
D gene: .
CDR3 protein: CASSVGGASGNTIYF
CDR3 DNA: TGTGCCAGCAGCGTAGGGGGGGCCTCTGGAAACACCATATATTTT

V gene: TRBV6-5
J gene: TRBJ1-2
clone size: .
D gene: TRBD1
CDR3 protein: CASSQGGSNTF
CDR3 DNA: TGTGCCAGCAGCCAAGGGGGCAGCAACACCTTC

V gene: TRBV11-2
J gene: TRBJ2-5
clone size: .
D gene: TRBD1
CDR3 protein: CASSLLQGADWETQYF
CDR3 DNA: TGTGCCAGCAGCCTTCTACAGGGGGCGGACTGGGAGACCCAGTACTTC

V gene: TRBV19
J gene: TRBJ1-5
clone size: .
D gene: TRBD1
CDR3 protein: CASGTGVPNQPQHF
CDR3 DNA: TGTGCCAGCGGGACAGGGGTCCCTAATCAGCCCCAGCATTTT

V gene: TRBV7-2
J gene: TRBJ2-3
clone size: .
D gene: .
CDR3 protein: CASSLAGGFTDTQYF
CDR3 DNA: TGTGCCAGCAGCTTAGCGGGCGGATTCACAGATACGCAGTATTTT

V gene: TRBV7-2
J gene: TRBJ1-2
clone size: .
D gene: TRBD1
CDR3 protein: CASSRTDRGYTF
CDR3 DNA: TGTGCCAGCAGCCGAACGGACAGGGGGTACACCTTC

V gene: TRBV5-5
J gene: TRBJ2-5
clone size: .
D gene: TRBD1
CDR3 protein: CASSPRDSIQETQYF
CDR3 DNA: TGTGCCAGCAGCCCCCGGGACAGCATACAAGAGACCCAGTACTTC

V gene: TRBV23-1
J gene: TRBJ2-7
clone size: .
D gene: .
CDR3 protein: CASSREVSYEQYF
CDR3 DNA: TGCGCCAGCAGTCGTGAGGTTAGCTACGAGCAGTACTTC

V gene: TRBV15
J gene: TRBJ2-1
clone size: .
D gene: TRBD2
CDR3 protein: CATSRGGGRTYNEQFF
CDR3 DNA: TGTGCCACCAGCAGAGGTGGCGGGAGAACCTACAATGAGCAGTTCTTC

V gene: TRBV19
J gene: TRBJ2-3
clone size: .
D gene: .
CDR3 protein: CASSIGAAGGTDTQYF
CDR3 DNA: TGTGCCAGTAGTATCGGGGCAGCGGGCGGCACAGATACGCAGTATTTT

V gene: TRBV11-3
J gene: TRBJ2-5
clone size: .
D gene: .
CDR3 protein: CASSLGAETQYF
CDR3 DNA: TGTGCCAGCAGCTTAGGGGCGGAGACCCAGTACTTC

V gene: TRBV5-1
J gene: TRBJ2-7
clone size: .
D gene: TRBD1
CDR3 protein: CASSMTGYYEQYF
CDR3 DNA: TGCGCCAGCAGCATGACAGGGTACTACGAGCAGTACTTC

V gene: TRBV11-2
J gene: TRBJ2-7
clone size: .
D gene: TRBD2
CDR3 protein: CASSPPGTSGRAPGEQYF
CDR3 DNA: TGTGCCAGCAGCCCACCCGGGACTAGCGGGAGGGCCCCTGGCGAGCAGTACTTC

V gene: TRBV5-4
J gene: TRBJ2-5
clone size: .
D gene: TRBD2
CDR3 protein: CASSHPTSGREETQYF
CDR3 DNA: TGTGCCAGCAGCCACCCGACTAGCGGGAGGGAAGAGACCCAGTACTTC

V gene: TRBV6-6
J gene: TRBJ2-1
clone size: .
D gene: TRBD1
CDR3 protein: CASGRDRPNEQFF
CDR3 DNA: TGTGCCAGCGGCCGGGACAGGCCCAATGAGCAGTTCTTC